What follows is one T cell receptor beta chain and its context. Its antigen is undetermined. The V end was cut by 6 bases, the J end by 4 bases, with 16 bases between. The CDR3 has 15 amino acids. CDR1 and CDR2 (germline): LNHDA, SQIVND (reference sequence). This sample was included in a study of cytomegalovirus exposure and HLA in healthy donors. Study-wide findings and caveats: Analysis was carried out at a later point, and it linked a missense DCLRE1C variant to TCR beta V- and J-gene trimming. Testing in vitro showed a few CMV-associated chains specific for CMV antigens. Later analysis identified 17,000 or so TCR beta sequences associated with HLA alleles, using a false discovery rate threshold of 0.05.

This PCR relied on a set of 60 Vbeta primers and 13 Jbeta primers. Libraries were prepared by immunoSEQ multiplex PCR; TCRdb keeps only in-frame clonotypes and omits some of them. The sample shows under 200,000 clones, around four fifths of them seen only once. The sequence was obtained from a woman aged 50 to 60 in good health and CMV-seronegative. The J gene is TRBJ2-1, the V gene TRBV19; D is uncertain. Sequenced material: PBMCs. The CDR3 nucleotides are TGTGCCAGTAGCTCCTGGGCCAAAGCATACAATGAGCAGTTCTTC. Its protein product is CASSSWAKAYNEQFF.